The source of this T cell receptor beta chain is a study of T cell changes during pregnancy in multiple sclerosis. Per germline, CDR1 SGHTA and CDR2 FQGTGA. J lost 7 bases, V lost 5 bases, and 10 bases had no gene match. The length of the CDR3 is 15 residues. The protocol was immunoSEQ multiplex PCR, while the TCRdb copy is restricted to in-frame clones and leaves out a portion. The repertoire holds tens of thousands of clones, 91% seen once, with 0.6% to 0.9% in the top ten. The chain has TRBV7-3 and TRBJ2-1; 8 nucleotides agree with TRBD2. This material consisted of CD4+ T cells from peripheral blood mononuclear cells, taken in the first trimester of pregnancy. This TCR was sampled from a female donor with multiple sclerosis, enrolled in a pregnancy study. DNA for the CDR3: TGTGCCAGCAGCCCGCCGGGGACTAGTAGAAATGAGCAGTTCTTC. Protein product: CASSPPGTSRNEQFF.